These 8 T cell receptor beta chains originate from one sample sequenced in a study of response to subunit inactivated influenza vaccine. TCRdb processed the RT-PCR reads anew with MiXCR; each CDR3 protein has one entry. The sample holds over 650,000 distinct CDR3 sequences; approximately 18% are singletons and the top ten take about a tenth. Specimen: PBMCs from blood, collected around 5 days after vaccination. These receptors were collected from a man in his fifties or sixties who received an inactivated influenza vaccine.

The chain is built from TRBV5-1 and TRBJ2-1; 11 bases line up with TRBD1. The CDR3 runs to 15 residues. The trim removed 6 bases at V and 7 bases at J, leaving 9 bases unmatched. Germline assignment: CDR1 SGHRS and CDR2 YFSETQ. CDR3 protein: CASNSGTGGRNEQFF. The CDR3 nucleotides are TGCGCCAGCAACTCCGGGACAGGGGGTAGAAATGAGCAGTTCTTC. Filled out from reference TRBV5-1 and TRBJ2-1, the complete variable domain reads KAGVTQTPRYLIKTRGQQVTLSCSPISGHRSVSWYQQTPGQGLQFLFEYFSETQRNKGNFPGRFSGRQFSNSRSEMNVSTLELGDSALYLCASNSGTGGRNEQFFGPGTRLTVL.

This clonotype was picked up a small number of times. The chain joins TRBV4-1 to TRBJ2-2, with D possibly matching TRBD1 (6 bases). The ends were cut back, 1 base at V and 7 bases at J, with 16 bases in the middle. Germline-derived CDR1 and CDR2 are MGHRA and YSYEKL. The CDR3 totals 16 residues. The CDR3 region has the DNA TGCGCCAGCAGCCAAGTGGGATGGGGGCTTGGCGGGGAGCTGTTTTTT. This translates into CASSQVGWGLGGELFF.

This chain connects TRBV4-3 to TRBJ2-2; D unclear. The CDR3 totals 18 residues. Germline-derived CDR1 and CDR2 are LGHNA and YSLEER. V lost 0 bases to trimming and J lost 4 bases, with 18 bases between them. CDR3 amino acids: CASSQDVGKGSLTGELFF. DNA of the CDR3: TGCGCCAGCAGCCAAGATGTTGGAAAGGGTTCGCTCACCGGGGAGCTGTTTTTT.

This clonotype was seen a handful of times. The V call is TRBV4-3, the J call TRBJ1-1; D gene unclear. Germline assignment: CDR1 LGHNA and CDR2 YSLEER. The V and J ends lost 2 bases and 4 bases respectively, with 11 bases between them. There are 14 residues in the CDR3. CDR3 region: CASSQPGEGTEAFF. In nucleotides, the CDR3 is TGCGCCAGCAGCCAACCTGGGGAGGGCACTGAAGCTTTCTTT.

This chain uses TRBV11-1 with TRBJ2-5; 7 positions agree with TRBD2. The germline gives CDR1 SGHAT, CDR2 FQDESV (reference sequence). This CDR3 comprises 15 residues. Trimming at V came to 1 base and at J to 5 bases, leaving 7 bases not matched to a gene. The CDR3 reads CASSLGRGIGETQYF. The CDR3 nucleotides read TGTGCCAGCAGCTTAGGGCGGGGGATAGGGGAGACCCAGTACTTC. Full variable domain (rest looked up from reference TRBV11-1 and TRBJ2-5): EAEVAQSPRYKITEKSQAVAFWCDPISGHATLYWYRQILGQGPELLVQFQDESVVDDSQLPKDRFSAERLKGVDSTLKIQPAELGDSAMYLCASSLGRGIGETQYFGPGTRLLVL.

In its sample, this clonotype was seen a few times. The chain combines TRBV20-1 with TRBJ1-2, with 7 bases matching TRBD1. The trim removed 4 bases at V and 9 bases at J, leaving 14 bases unmatched. CDR3 length: 14 amino acids. Looked up from germline, CDR1 is DFQATT and CDR2 is SNEGSKA (reference sequence). The CDR3 nucleotides read TGCAGTGCTAACCGGGACCCAGGGGGAGCAAGCTACACCTTC. It encodes CSANRDPGGASYTF.

The genes are TRBV10-2 and TRBJ2-2; possible D gene TRBD2, 5 bases. Trimming took 2 bases from V and 0 from J, leaving 7 bases between them. CDR1 is WSHSY and CDR2 is SAAADI in the germline V gene. The CDR3 is made up of 15 amino acids. The CDR3 here is CASSEGLTNTGELFF. The CDR3 bases are TGCGCCAGCAGTGAGGGACTGACGAACACCGGGGAGCTGTTTTTT.

The chain uses TRBV7-2 and TRBJ1-4; 9 positions agree with TRBD1. V dropped 3 bases and J dropped 10; count of bases not matched to a gene: 6. The germline gives CDR1 SGHTA, CDR2 FQGNSA. The CDR3 runs 14 residues. This CDR3 is CASSFTGGGGKLFF. CDR3 nucleotides: TGTGCCAGCAGCTTCACAGGGGGCGGCGGAAAACTGTTTTTT.